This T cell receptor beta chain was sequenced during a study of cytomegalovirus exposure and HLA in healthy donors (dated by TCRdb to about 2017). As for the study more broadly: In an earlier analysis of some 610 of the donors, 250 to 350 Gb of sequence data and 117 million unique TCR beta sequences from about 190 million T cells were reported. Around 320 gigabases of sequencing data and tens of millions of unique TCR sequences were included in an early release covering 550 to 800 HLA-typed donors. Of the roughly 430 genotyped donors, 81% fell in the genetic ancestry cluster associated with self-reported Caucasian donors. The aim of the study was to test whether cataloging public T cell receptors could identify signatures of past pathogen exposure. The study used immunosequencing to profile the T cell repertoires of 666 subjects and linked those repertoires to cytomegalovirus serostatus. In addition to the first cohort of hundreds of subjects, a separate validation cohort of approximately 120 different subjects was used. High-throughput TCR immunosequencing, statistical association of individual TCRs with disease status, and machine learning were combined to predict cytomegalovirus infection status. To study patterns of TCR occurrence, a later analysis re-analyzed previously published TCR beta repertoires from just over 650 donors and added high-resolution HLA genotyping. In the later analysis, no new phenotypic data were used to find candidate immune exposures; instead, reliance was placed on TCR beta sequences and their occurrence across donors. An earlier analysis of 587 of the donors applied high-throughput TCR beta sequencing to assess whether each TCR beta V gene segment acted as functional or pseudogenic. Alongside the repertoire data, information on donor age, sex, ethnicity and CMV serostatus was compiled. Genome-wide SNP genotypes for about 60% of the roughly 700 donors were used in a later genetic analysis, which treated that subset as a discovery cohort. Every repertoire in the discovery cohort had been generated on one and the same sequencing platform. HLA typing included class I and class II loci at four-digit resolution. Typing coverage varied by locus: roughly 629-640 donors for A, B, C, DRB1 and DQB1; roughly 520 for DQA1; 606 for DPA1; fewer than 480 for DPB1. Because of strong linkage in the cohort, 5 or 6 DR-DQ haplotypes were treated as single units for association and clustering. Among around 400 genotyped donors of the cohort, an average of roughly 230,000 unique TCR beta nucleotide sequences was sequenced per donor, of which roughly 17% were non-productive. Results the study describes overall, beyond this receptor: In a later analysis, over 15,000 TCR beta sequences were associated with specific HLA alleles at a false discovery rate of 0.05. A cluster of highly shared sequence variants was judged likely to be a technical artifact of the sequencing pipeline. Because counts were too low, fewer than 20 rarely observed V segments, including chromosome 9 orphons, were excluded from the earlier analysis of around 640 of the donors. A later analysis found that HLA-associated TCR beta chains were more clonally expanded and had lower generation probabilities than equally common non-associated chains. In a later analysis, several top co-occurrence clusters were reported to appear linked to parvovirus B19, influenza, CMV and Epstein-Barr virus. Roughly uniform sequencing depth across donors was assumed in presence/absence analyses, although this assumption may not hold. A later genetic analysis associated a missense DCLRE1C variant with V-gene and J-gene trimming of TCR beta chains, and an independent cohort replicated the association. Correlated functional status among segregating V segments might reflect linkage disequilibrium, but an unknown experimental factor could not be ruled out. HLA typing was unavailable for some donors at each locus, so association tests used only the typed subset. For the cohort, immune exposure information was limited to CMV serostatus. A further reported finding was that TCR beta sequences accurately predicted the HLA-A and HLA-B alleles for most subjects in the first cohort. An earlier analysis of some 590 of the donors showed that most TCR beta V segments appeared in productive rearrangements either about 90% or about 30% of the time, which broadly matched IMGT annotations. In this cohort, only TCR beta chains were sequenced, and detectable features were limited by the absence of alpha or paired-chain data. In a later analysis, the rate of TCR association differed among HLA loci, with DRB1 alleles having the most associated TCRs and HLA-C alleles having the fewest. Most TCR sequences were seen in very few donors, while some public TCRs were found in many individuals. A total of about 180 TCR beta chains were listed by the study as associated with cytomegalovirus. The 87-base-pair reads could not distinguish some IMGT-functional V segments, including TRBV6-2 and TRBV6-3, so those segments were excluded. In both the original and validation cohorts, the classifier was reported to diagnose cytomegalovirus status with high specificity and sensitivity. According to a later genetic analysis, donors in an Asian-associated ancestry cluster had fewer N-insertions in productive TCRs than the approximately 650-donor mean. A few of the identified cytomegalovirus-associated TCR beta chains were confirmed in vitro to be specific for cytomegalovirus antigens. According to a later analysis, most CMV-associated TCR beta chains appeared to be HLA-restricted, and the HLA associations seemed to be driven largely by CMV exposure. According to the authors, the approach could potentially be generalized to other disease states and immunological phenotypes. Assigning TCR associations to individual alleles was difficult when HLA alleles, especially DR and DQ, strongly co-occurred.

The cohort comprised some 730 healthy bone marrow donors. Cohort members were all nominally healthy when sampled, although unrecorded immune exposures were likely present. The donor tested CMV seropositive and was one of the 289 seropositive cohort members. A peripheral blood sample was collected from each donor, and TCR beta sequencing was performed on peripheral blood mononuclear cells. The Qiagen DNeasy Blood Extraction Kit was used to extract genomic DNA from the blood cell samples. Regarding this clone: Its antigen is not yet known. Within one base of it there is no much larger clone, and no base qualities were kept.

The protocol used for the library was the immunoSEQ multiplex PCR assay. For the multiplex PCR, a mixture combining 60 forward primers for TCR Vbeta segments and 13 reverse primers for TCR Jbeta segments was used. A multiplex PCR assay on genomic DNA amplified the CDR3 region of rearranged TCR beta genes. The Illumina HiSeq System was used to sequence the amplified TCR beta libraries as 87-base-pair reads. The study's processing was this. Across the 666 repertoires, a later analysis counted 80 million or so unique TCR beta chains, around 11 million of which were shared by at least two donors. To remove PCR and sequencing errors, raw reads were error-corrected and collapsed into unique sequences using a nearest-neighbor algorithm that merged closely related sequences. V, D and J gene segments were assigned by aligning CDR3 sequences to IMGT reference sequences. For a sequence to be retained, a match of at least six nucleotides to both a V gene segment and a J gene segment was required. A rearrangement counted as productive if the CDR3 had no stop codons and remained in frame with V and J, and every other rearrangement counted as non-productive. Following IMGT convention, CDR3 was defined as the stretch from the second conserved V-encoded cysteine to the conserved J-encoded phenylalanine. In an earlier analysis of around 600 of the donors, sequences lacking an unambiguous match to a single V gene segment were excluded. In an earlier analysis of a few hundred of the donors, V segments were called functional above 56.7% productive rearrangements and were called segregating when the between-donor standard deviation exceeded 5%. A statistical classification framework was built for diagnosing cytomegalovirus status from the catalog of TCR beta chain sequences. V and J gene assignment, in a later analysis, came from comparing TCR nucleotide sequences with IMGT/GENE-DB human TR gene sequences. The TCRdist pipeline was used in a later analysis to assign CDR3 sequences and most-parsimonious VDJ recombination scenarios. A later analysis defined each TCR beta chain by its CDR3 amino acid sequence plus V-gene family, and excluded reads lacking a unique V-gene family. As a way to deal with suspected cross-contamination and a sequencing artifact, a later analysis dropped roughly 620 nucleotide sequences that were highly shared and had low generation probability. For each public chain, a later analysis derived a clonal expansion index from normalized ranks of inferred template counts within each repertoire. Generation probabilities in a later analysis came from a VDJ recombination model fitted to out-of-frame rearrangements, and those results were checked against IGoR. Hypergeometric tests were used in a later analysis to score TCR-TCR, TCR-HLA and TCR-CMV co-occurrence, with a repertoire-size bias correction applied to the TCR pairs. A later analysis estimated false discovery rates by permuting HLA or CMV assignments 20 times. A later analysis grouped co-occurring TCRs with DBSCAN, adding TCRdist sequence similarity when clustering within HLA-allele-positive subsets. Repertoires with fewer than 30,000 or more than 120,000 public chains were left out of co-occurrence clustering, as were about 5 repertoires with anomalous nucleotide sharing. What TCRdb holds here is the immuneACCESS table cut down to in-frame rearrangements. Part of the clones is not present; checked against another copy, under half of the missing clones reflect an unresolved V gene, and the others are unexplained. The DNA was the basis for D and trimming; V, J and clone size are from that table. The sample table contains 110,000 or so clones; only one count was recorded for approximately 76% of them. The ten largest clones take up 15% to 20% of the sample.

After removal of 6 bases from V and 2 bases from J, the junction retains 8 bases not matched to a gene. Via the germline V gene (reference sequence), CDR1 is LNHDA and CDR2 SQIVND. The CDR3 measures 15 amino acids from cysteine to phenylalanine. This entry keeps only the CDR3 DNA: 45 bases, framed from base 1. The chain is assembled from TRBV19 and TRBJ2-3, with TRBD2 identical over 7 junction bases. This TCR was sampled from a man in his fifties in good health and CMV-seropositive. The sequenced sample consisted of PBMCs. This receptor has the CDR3 CASSPLSGVTDTQYF. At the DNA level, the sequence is TGTGCCAGTAGCCCTCTGAGCGGGGTCACAGATACGCAGTATTTT.